The 29 T cell receptor beta chains in this list originate from one sample, sequenced in a study of CD8+CD57+ T cells in acquired aplastic anemia. Genomic DNA constituted the template upon which TCR beta VDJ and CDR3 profiling was performed. Using its own MiXCR run on the reads, TCRdb lists one record per CDR3 protein. The sample lists just over 450,000 distinct CDR3 sequences; roughly 34% were seen once. An expansion of CD8+CD57+ cells by flow cytometry had been shown in patients chosen for sequencing. Specimen: sorted CD4+, CD8+, or CD8+CD57+ T cells (not recorded which) from PBMCs. The receptor set was obtained from a human donor with aplastic anemia.

The sample holds a few counts of this clonotype. This chain joins TRBV3-1 and TRBJ1-5; D is perhaps TRBD1 (5 bases). The CDR3 consists of 14 residues. The V end was cut by 4 bases, the J end by 6 bases, with 13 bases between. Germline V gene sequence: CDR1 LGHDT, CDR2 YNNKEL (reference sequence). The CDR3 reads CASSPGTRVQPQHF. The CDR3 region has the DNA TGTGCCAGCAGCCCGGGGACGCGTGTTCAGCCCCAGCATTTT.

The CDR3 region is CASSPGLFYNEQFF. In nucleotides, the CDR3 is TGTGCCAGCAGCCCGGGACTGTTCTACAATGAGCAGTTCTTC. The chain links TRBV11-2 to TRBJ2-1; perhaps TRBD2 as D (6 bases). Trimming left V 5 bases short and J 3 bases short, with 11 bases between. CDR1 is SGHAT and CDR2 is FQNNGV in the germline V gene. The CDR3 covers 14 residues.

This clonotype has a count of ten or more. The gene calls are TRBV2 and TRBJ1-2; TRBD1 matches 9 bases. CDR1 SNHLY and CDR2 FYNNEI come from the germline V gene. The CDR3 contains 14 residues. Unmatched junction bases numbered 5, after V lost 6 bases and J lost 3 bases. CDR3 bases: TGTGCCAGCAGCAGGACAGGGGCGGACTATGGCTACACCTTC. As protein: CASSRTGADYGYTF.

There are many counts of this clonotype. The V and J genes are TRBV10-3 and TRBJ2-7; 9 bases agree with TRBD2. Germline lookup yields CDR1 ENHRY and CDR2 SYGVKD. V trimming: 0 bases; J trimming: 6 bases; junction bases outside the gene matches: 3. There are 14 residues in the CDR3. Here the CDR3 DNA reads TGTGCCATCAGTGAGTCTGCGGGAGGGAGCGAGCAGTACTTC. This translates into CAISESAGGSEQYF.

The CDR3 here is CATRSVLGELFF. The DNA of the CDR3 is TGTGCAACCCGATCGGTACTCGGGGAGCTGTTTTTT. The chain carries TRBV10-3 and TRBJ2-2, with D unclear. The CDR3 has 12 residues. Germline loops: CDR1 ENHRY, CDR2 SYGVKD.

Concerning this clonotype itself: At one of its ends the junction is not consistent with the germline gene, which may arise from a read error. The rearrangement uses TRBV5-1 and TRBJ2-7; D is possibly TRBD1 or TRBD2 (6 bases each). Per germline, CDR1 SGHRS and CDR2 YFSETQ. This CDR3 has 17 amino acids. The CDR3 DNA reads as TGCGCCGGCAGCTTGGGTGCGATGGGGGGCGAGCCCTACGAGCAGTACTTC. This sequence encodes CAGSLGAMGGEPYEQYF.

With respect to this clonotype: Likely a read error: the CDR3 ends without its conserved phenylalanine or tryptophan. The chain couples TRBV4-3 to TRBJ1-2; no reliable D call. Per the germline V gene, CDR1 is LGHNA and CDR2 is YSLEER. CDR3 size: 13 residues. V was pared by 0 bases and J by 4 bases, with 6 bases between. CDR3 DNA: TGCGCCAGCAGCCAAGACGGCAGCTATGGCTACACCTTA. As protein: CASSQDGSYGYTL.

This chain uses TRBV7-2 with TRBJ1-1; D is perhaps TRBD1 (5 bases). Germline loops: CDR1 SGHTA, CDR2 FQGNSA. This CDR3 spans 13 amino acids. CDR3 DNA sequence: TGTGCTTCGTTTGGGGACGGAACCGCTGAAGCTTTCTTT. This encodes CASFGDGTAEAFF.

There are many counts of this clonotype. The J gene is TRBJ2-1, the V gene TRBV2; 8 positions agree with TRBD1. The CDR3 sequence is 12 residues long. J lost 4 bases, V lost 11 bases, and 4 bases had no gene match. CDR1 and CDR2 (germline): SNHLY, FYNNEI. As DNA, the CDR3 is TGTGCCGCGGGACAGGCGTACAATGAGCAGTTCTTC. It is translated as CAAGQAYNEQFF.

The chain combines TRBV30 with TRBJ2-5; D is unresolved. The germline gives CDR1 GTSNPN, CDR2 SVGIG (reference sequence). V was shortened by 0 bases and J by 5 bases, with 13 bases between the two germline ends. This CDR3 has 14 amino acids. The CDR3 region is CAWSVRRLRETQYF. CDR3 DNA sequence: TGTGCCTGGAGTGTCAGACGGCTCCGGGAGACCCAGTACTTC.

This chain connects TRBV2 to TRBJ1-2; 8 bases match TRBD1. V trimming: 4 bases; J trimming: 8 bases; junction bases outside the gene matches: 9. Germline V CDR1 and CDR2: SNHLY, FYNNEI. The CDR3 extends over 14 amino acids. The CDR3 region is CASSAGTGTGGYTF. Written as DNA, the CDR3 is TGTGCCAGCAGTGCAGGGACAGGAACGGGCGGCTACACCTTC.

This clonotype was seen more than once but under ten times. The chain employs TRBV12-3 or TRBV12-4 and TRBJ2-7; 11 bases map to TRBD2. V trimming: 0 bases; J trimming: 2 bases; junction bases outside the gene matches: 6. The CDR3 has 17 residues. The CDR3 sequence: CASSLALGTSGAYEQYF. The DNA for the CDR3 is TGTGCCAGCAGTTTAGCGCTCGGGACTAGCGGCGCCTACGAGCAGTACTTC.

This clonotype was recorded at least ten times. This chain connects TRBV25-1 to TRBJ2-2; TRBD1 might be the D (5 bases). This CDR3 contains 15 residues. CDR1 MGHDK and CDR2 SYGVNS come from the germline V gene. V lost 5 bases, J lost 7 bases, and 17 bases lay in between. For the CDR3, the DNA is TGTGCCAGCAGTTTCCTAATCTCAGGGTTCGGGGAGCTGTTTTTT. It translates to CASSFLISGFGELFF.

V usage is TRBV4-2 and J usage is TRBJ1-6, with D possibly matching TRBD1 (5 bases). This CDR3 has 16 amino acids. In germline, CDR1 is LGHNA, CDR2 YNFKEQ. Deletions cut 2 bases from V and 5 bases from J, with 13 bases between. The chain's CDR3 is CASSQFVGENNSPLHF. CDR3 nucleotide sequence: TGTGCCAGCAGCCAATTTGTAGGGGAGAATAATTCACCCCTCCACTTT.

This clonotype was seen ten or more times. V gene TRBV7-9 combines with J gene TRBJ2-7, with 7 bases fitting TRBD1. CDR1 is SEHNR and CDR2 is FQNEAQ in the germline V gene (reference sequence). CDR3 length: 14 amino acids. Trimming at V came to 4 bases and at J to 3 bases, leaving 6 bases not matched to a gene. The CDR3 DNA is TGTGCCAGCAGCTCCCTGACAGGGAGCTACGAGCAGTACTTC. This encodes CASSSLTGSYEQYF.

This clonotype was observed a handful of times. The chain couples TRBV30 to TRBJ2-7, with 8 bases matching TRBD1. Germline V gene data show CDR1 as GTSNPN and CDR2 as SVGIG (reference sequence). The length of the CDR3 is 12 residues. V lost 8 bases and J lost 3; bases outside the gene matches: 6. The CDR3 loop is CAGTGDDYEQYF. The CDR3 nucleotides read TGTGCCGGGACAGGCGACGACTACGAGCAGTACTTC.

About this clonotype itself: This may come from a read error, since a much larger clone is one base off. The rearrangement links TRBV7-8 to TRBJ2-7, with 8 positions matching TRBD2. The germline CDR1 and CDR2 sequences are SGHVS and FQNEAQ. The CDR3 has 15 residues. V gave up 5 bases and J gave up 2 bases; unmatched junction bases: 8. CDR3 sequence: CASSPRGGRAYEQYF. The DNA for the CDR3 is TGTGCCAGCAGCCCTCGGGGGGGAAGGGCCTACGAGCAGTACTTC.

This chain connects TRBV7-2 to TRBJ2-5; no clear D. This CDR3 contains 12 residues. V was cut by 5 bases and J by 3 bases, with 7 bases left in between. In germline, CDR1 is SGHTA, CDR2 FQGNSA. The DNA for the CDR3 is TGTGCCAGCAGCCGAAACAAAGAGACCCAGTACTTC. Translating gives CASSRNKETQYF.

This clonotype was observed at least ten times. The chain uses TRBV6-1 and TRBJ1-2; D is unresolved. The CDR3 totals 14 residues. Looked up from germline, CDR1 is MNHNS and CDR2 is SASEGT. Trimming removed 4 bases at V and 5 bases at J, with 14 bases between. DNA for the CDR3: TGTGCCAGCAGTGTTCCCGGGAAGGGTTATGGCTACACCTTC. Translating it yields CASSVPGKGYGYTF.

This clonotype was seen only a few times. This chain connects TRBV4-2 to TRBJ1-6; no clear D gene. V shed 4 bases and J shed 8 bases, with 24 bases lying between them. Per the germline V gene, CDR1 is LGHNA and CDR2 is YNFKEQ. This CDR3 has 18 residues. The CDR3 DNA reads as TGTGCCAGCAGCCCCTTTAGGAGCCCTACAAAGTCGGATTCACCCCTCCACTTT. Translation: CASSPFRSPTKSDSPLHF.

The V and J genes are TRBV29-1 and TRBJ1-2, with 9 positions matching TRBD1. The CDR3 runs to 14 residues. V trimming: 8 bases; J trimming: 3 bases; junction bases outside the gene matches: 10. Germline CDR1 SQVTM, CDR2 ANQGSEA. In nucleotides, the CDR3 is TGCAGCCAAGCCGGACAGGGGAATGACTATGGCTACACCTTC. Amino acid sequence: CSQAGQGNDYGYTF. The full variable domain, rest sourced from reference TRBV29-1 and TRBJ1-2, is SAVISQKPSRDICQRGTSLTIQCQVDSQVTMMFWYRQQPGQSLTLIATANQGSEATYESGFVIDKFPISRPNLTFSTLTVSNMSPEDSSIYLCSQAGQGNDYGYTFGSGTRLTVV.

This clonotype was seen only a few times. The DNA of the CDR3 is TGTGCCAGCAGCTTAGTGCTAGACAATGAGCAGTTCTTC. It specifies CASSLVLDNEQFF. This rearrangement joins TRBV11-1 to TRBJ2-1; no clear D. V lost 1 base and J lost 5, with 6 bases in between. CDR1 SGHAT and CDR2 FQDESV come from the germline V gene (reference sequence). CDR3 length: 13 residues.

This clonotype was counted ten times or more. The chain has TRBV7-2 and TRBJ2-7, with unresolved D. The CDR3 is 15 residues long. Germline CDR1 SGHTA, CDR2 FQGNSA. Trimming took 5 bases from V and 5 from J, leaving 19 bases between them. The CDR3 DNA sequence: TGTGCCAGCAGCCCTCCGGACCGAAGACCTAACGAGCAGTACTTC. This sequence encodes CASSPPDRRPNEQYF.

This chain joins TRBV7-3 and TRBJ1-3, with a possible D match to TRBD1 (6 bases). CDR1 is SGHTA, CDR2 FQGTGA, per germline. Trimming left V 6 bases short and J 9 bases short, with 24 bases between. The CDR3 runs 16 residues. The CDR3 protein is CASRRDTRQVEGTIYF. In DNA, the CDR3 is TGTGCCAGCAGGAGGGACACTAGACAGGTGGAGGGCACCATATATTTT.

This clonotype was detected many times. The chain carries TRBV19 and TRBJ1-2, with D possibly TRBD1 on 5 matching bases. The V end was cut by 3 bases, the J end by 6 bases, with 11 bases between. The CDR3 has 13 residues. Looked up from germline, CDR1 is LNHDA and CDR2 is SQIVND (reference sequence). Here the CDR3 reads CASSILGQDGYTF. In DNA, the CDR3 is TGTGCCAGTAGTATCTTGGGGCAAGATGGCTACACCTTC.

The CDR3 is CASSPYPGLAGLAEQFF. The CDR3 DNA sequence: TGTGCCAGCAGCCCCTACCCGGGACTAGCAGGCTTAGCTGAGCAGTTCTTC. The chain employs TRBV11-2 and TRBJ2-1; 9 nucleotides match TRBD2. Germline V lookup: CDR1 SGHAT, CDR2 FQNNGV. The CDR3 contains 17 residues. V lost 5 bases to trimming and J lost 9 bases; unmatched junction nucleotides: 17.

The V call is TRBV6-1, the J call TRBJ1-5; a weak D match, TRBD1 (5 bases). The germline V and J ends were trimmed by 5 bases and 4 bases, with 21 bases remaining between them. There are 17 residues in the CDR3. Germline loops: CDR1 MNHNS, CDR2 SASEGT. The DNA of the CDR3 is TGTGCCAGCAGTCCTTTCGGGGGGGGGGAAAGTAATCAGCCCCAGCATTTT. It translates to CASSPFGGGESNQPQHF.

In its sample, this clonotype was seen many times. The rearrangement links TRBV10-3 to TRBJ1-2, with D unresolved. The germline V gene encodes CDR1 ENHRY and CDR2 SYGVKD. This CDR3 is 14 amino acids long. V was trimmed by 6 bases and J by 5 bases, leaving 16 bases between them. CDR3 in amino acids: CAISKGDTEYGYTF. In nucleotides, the CDR3 is TGTGCCATCAGCAAGGGAGACACGGAATATGGCTACACCTTC.

The chain has TRBV5-1 and TRBJ1-3, with 7 bases fitting TRBD1. Trimming at V came to 4 bases and at J to 7 bases, leaving 11 bases not matched to a gene. This CDR3 region has 15 residues. CDR1 SGHRS and CDR2 YFSETQ come from the germline V gene. The CDR3 reads CASSPRGQRGNTIYF. The CDR3 region has the DNA TGCGCCAGCAGCCCCAGGGGACAGCGGGGGAACACCATATATTTT.